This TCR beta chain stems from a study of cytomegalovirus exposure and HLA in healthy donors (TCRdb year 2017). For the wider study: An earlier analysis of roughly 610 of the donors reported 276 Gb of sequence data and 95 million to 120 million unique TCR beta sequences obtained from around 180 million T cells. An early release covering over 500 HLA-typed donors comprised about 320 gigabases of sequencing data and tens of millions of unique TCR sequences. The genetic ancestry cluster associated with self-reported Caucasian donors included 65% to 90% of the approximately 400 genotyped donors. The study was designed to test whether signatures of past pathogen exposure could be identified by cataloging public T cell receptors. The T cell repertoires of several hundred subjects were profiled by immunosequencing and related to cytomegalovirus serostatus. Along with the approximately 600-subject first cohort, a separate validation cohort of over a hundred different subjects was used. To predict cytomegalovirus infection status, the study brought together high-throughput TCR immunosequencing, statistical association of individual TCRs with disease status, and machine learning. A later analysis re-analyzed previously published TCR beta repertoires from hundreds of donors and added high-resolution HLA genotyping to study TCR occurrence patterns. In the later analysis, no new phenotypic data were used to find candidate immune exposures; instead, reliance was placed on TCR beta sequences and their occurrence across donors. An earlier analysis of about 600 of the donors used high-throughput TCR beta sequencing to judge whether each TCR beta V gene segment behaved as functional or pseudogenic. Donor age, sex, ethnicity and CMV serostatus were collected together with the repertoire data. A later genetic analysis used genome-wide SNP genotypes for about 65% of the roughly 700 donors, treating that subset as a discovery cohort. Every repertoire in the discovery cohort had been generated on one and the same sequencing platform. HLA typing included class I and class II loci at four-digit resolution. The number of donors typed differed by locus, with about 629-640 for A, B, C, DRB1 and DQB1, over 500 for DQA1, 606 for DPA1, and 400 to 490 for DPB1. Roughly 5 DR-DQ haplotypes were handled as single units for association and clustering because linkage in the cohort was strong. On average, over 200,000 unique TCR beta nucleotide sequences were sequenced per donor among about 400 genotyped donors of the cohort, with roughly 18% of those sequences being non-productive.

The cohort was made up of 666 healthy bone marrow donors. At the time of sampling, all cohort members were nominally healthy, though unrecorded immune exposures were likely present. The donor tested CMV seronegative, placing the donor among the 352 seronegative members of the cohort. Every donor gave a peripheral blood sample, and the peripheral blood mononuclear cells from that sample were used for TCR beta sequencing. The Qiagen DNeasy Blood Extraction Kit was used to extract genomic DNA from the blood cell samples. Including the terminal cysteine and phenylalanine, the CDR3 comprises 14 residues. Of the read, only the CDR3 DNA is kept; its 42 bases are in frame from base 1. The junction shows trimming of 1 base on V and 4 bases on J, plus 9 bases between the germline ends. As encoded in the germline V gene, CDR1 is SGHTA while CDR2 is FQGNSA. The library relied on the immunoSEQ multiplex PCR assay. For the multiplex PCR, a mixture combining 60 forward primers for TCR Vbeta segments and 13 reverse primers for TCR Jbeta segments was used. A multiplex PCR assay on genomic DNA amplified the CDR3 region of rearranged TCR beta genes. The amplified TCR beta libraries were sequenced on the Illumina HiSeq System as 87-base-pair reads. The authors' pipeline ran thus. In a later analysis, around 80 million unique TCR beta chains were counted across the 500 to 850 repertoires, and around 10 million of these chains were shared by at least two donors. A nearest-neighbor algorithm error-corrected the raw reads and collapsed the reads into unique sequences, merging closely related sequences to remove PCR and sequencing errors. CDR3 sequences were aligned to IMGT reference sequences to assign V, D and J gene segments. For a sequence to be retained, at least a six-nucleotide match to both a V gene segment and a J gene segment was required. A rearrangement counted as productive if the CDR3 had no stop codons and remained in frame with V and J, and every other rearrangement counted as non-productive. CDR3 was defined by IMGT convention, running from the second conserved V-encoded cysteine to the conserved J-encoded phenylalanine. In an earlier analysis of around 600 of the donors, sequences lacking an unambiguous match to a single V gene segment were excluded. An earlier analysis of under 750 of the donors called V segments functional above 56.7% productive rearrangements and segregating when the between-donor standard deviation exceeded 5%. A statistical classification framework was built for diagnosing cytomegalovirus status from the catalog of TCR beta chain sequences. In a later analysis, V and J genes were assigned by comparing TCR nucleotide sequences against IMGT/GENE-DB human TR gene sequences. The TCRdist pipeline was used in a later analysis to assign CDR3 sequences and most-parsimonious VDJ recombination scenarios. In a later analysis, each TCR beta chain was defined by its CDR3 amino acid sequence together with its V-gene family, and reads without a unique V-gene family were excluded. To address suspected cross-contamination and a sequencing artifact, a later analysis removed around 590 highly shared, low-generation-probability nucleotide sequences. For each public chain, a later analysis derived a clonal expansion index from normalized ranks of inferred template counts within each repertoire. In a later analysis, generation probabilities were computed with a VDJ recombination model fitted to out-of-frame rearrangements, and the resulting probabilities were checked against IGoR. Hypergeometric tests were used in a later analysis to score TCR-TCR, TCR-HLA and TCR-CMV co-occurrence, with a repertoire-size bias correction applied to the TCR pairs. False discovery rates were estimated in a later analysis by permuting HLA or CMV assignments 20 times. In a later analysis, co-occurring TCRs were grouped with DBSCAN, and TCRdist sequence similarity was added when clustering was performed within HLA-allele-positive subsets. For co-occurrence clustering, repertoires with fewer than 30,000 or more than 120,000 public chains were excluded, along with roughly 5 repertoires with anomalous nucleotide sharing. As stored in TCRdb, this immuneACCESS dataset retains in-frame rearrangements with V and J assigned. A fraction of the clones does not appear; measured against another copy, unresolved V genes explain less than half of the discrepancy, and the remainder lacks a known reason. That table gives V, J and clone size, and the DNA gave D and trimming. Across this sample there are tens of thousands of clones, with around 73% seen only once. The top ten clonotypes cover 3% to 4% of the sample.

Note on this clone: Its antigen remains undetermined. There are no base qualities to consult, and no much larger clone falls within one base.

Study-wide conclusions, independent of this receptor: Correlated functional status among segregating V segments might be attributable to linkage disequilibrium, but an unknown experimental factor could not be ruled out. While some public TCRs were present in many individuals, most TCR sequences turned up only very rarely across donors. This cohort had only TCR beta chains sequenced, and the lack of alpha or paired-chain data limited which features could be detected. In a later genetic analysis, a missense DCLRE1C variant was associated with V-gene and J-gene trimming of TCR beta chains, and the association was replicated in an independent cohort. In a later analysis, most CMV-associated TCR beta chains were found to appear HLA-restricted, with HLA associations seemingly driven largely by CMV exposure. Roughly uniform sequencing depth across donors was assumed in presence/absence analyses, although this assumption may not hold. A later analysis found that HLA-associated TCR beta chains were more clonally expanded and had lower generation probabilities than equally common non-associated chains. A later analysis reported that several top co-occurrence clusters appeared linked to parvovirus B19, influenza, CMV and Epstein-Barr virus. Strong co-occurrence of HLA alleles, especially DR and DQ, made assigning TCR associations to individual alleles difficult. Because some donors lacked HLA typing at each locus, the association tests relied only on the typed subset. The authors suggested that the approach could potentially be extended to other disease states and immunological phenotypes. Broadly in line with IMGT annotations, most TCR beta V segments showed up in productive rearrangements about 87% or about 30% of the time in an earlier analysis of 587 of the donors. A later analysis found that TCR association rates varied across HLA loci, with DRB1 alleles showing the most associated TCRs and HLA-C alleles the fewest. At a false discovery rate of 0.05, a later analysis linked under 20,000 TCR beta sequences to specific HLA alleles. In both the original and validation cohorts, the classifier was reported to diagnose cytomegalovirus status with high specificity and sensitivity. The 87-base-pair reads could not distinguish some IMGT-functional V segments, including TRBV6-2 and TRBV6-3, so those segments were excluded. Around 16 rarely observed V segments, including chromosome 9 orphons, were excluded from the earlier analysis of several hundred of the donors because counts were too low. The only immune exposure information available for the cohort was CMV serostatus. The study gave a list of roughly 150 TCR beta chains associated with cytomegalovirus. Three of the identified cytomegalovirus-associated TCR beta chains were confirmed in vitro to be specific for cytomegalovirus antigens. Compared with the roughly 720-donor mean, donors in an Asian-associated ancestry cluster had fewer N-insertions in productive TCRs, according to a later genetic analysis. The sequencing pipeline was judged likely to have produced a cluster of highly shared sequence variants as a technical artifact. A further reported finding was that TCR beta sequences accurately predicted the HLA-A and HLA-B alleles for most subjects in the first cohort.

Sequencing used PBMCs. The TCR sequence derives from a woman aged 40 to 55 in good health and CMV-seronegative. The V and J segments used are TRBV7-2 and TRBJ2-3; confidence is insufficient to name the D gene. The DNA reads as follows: TGTGCCAGCAGCTTAGAACCACTGCCAGATACGCAGTATTTT. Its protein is CASSLEPLPDTQYF.